This TCR beta chain stems from a study of sequential checkpoint blockade in melanoma. Study details: Arm A got nivolumab then ipilimumab; arm B the reverse, 1:1.

Trimming shortened V by 0 bases and J by 1 base, and 12 bases separated the two germline ends. The CDR3 loop spans 16 amino acids. CDR1 and CDR2 (germline): SGHNT, YENEEA. The treatment was: randomized to nivolumab then ipilimumab (arm A) or the reverse (arm B). DNA-damaging chemotherapy had not been given to any patient beforehand. The protocol was immunoSEQ multiplex PCR, while the TCRdb copy is restricted to in-frame clones and leaves out a portion. The sample carries roughly 17,000 clones, 60% to 75% recorded once. The sequencing used CD8+ T cells sorted from blood (inferred from file names), collected from a patient given nivolumab and ipilimumab in sequence. The sequence was obtained from a human donor with melanoma. The chain employs TRBV11-3 and TRBJ1-2; D gene ambiguous. Here the CDR3 reads CASSLDSFTFNYGYTF. In DNA form, the CDR3 reads TGTGCCAGCAGCTTAGACAGTTTTACCTTTAACTATGGCTACACCTTC.